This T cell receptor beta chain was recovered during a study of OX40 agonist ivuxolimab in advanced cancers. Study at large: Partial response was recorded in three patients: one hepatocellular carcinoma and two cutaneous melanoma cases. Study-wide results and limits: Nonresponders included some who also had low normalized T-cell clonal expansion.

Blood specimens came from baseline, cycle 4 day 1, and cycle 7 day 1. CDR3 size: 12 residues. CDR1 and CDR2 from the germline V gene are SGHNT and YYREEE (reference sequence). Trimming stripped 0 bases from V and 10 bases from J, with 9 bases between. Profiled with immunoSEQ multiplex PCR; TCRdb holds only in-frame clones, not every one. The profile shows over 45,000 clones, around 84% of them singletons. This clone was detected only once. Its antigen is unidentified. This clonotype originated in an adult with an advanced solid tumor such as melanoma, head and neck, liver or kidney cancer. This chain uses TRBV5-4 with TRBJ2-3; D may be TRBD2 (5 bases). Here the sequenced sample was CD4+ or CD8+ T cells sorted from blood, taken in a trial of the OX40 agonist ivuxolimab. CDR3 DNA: TGTGCCAGCAGCTTGGGTAGCGAAGCGCAGTATTTT. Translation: CASSLGSEAQYF.